A single T cell receptor beta chain is shown here with its context. The data belong to a study of CD8+ T cells in alopecia areata. This CDR3 contains 16 residues. V gave up 7 bases and J gave up 5 bases; unmatched junction bases: 15. The germline gives CDR1 SGHVS, CDR2 FQNEAQ. Treatment specified: oral pan-JAK inhibitor, 5-10 mg twice daily. TCR sequencing used cDNA made by reverse transcription of extracted RNA. Assay: immunoSEQ multiplex PCR; the TCRdb copy retains only in-frame clones and omits some. The top ten hold about a sixth of the sample, which has some 150,000 clones, 50% to 75% seen once. This specimen was CD4+ T cells sorted from blood, taken around week 55, from a patient treated with tofacitinib. V usage is TRBV7-8 and J usage is TRBJ2-5, with TRBD2 matching 8 bases. The sequence came from a human donor with alopecia areata. This CDR3 reads CASTNPSGGAMETQYF. The DNA for the CDR3 is TGTGCCAGCACCAACCCTTCCGGGGGGGCCATGGAGACCCAGTACTTC.